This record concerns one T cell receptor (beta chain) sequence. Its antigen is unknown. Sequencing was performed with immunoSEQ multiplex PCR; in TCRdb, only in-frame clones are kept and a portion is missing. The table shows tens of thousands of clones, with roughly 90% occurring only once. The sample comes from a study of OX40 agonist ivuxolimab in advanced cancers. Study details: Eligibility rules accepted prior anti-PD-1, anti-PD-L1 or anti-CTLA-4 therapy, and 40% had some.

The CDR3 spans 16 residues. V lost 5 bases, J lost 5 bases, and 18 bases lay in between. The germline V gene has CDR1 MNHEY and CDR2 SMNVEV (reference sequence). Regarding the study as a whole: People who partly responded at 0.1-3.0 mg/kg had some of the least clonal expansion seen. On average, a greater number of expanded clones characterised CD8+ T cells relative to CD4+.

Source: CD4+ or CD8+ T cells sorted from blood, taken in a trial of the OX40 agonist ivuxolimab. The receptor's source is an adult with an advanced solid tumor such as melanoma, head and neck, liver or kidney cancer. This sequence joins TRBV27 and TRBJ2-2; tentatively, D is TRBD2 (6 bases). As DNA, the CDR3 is TGTGCCAGCAGTCCCCAGACTAGGGATGTTACCGGGGAGCTGTTTTTT. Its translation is CASSPQTRDVTGELFF.